This T cell receptor beta chain was identified in a study of PD-1 blockade in classical Hodgkin lymphoma. The V end was cut by 6 bases, the J end by 8 bases, with 14 bases between. The germline V gene has CDR1 MRHNA and CDR2 SNTAGT. This CDR3 contains 13 residues. The repertoire was sequenced with immunoSEQ multiplex PCR; TCRdb's copy has only in-frame clones and lacks some. This sample has 4,400 or so clones, with about nine tenths found just once. Every patient had relapsed following autologous stem cell transplantation, and cohorts differed in brentuximab vedotin exposure. Using magnetic negative selection, the CD4+ T cells were separated out of thawed PBMCs.

The J gene is TRBJ2-1, the V gene TRBV6-4, with D perhaps matching TRBD2 (5 bases). The receptor was derived from a human donor with classical Hodgkin lymphoma. The sequencing here drew on CD4+ T cells from blood, taken at baseline. This chain's CDR3 is CASSERARDEQFF. CDR3 DNA: TGTGCCAGCAGCGAACGGGCGCGGGATGAGCAGTTCTTC.